This T cell receptor beta chain derives from a study of pediatric ulcerative colitis. As for this clone: Its specificity is unknown.

During colonoscopy, one to two rectal pinch biopsies were collected. Before the diagnostic colonoscopy, ulcerative colitis patients were free of immunosuppressive medication. Germline V gene lookup returns CDR1 SGHRS and CDR2 YFSETQ. V was pared by 2 bases and J by 4 bases, with 16 bases between. CDR3 length equals 16 residues. Sequencing depth was up to 500,000 reads per sample. The data were produced by immunoSEQ multiplex PCR, yet TCRdb's version contains in-frame clones alone and is incomplete. The sample records tens of thousands of clones, roughly 70% being singletons. Study results and limitations: Some T cells in rectal biopsies may come from blood, especially with overt colitis. Substantially fewer templates came from a couple of patients' blood samples.

V and J are TRBV5-1 and TRBJ2-1; D might be TRBD1 or TRBD2, each matching 6 bases. Sequenced input: gut tissue. The TCR comes from a boy younger than 18 with severe ulcerative colitis. This CDR3 is CASSFEERGAYNEQFF. CDR3 DNA: TGCGCCAGCAGCTTCGAAGAGAGGGGGGCTTACAATGAGCAGTTCTTC.